The entry below describes one T cell receptor beta chain. Its antigen is as yet unknown. This specimen comes from a study of vaccination and CD4 T cells after COVID-19. Study summary: The post-COVID samples were taken a median about 15 weeks after diagnosis, anywhere from 35 to 161.

Cultured CD4+ T cells had their DNA profiled by the Oncomine TCR Beta short-read assay. Genomic DNA was isolated from CD4+ T cells that had been cultured. TCRdb passed the PCR reads through MiXCR, listing each CDR3 protein once. This sample has nearly 8,000 distinct CDR3 sequences, with about two fifths found just once. Study findings and constraints: Convalescent patients displayed a median approximately 90% of reactive clones emerging only post-vaccination.

Specified treatment: approximately 11-day PBMC culture with coronavirus spike peptide pools or control peptides (ViraFEST assay). Harvesting of the unexposed donor's CD4+ T cells predated the COVID-19 pandemic (2011-2018). Via ViraFEST, peptide pools expanded antigen-specific T cells before TCR sequencing. The CDR3 is 13 amino acids. V lost 5 bases and J lost 3; bases outside the gene matches: 3. In germline, CDR1 is LNHDA, CDR2 SQIVND (reference sequence). The sequence came from a human donor in good health. This rearrangement joins TRBV19 to TRBJ2-7; the match to TRBD1 covers 8 bases. Sequenced: CD4+ T cells from blood, cultured in vitro. The CDR3 region is CASSDDRGYEQYF. In DNA, the CDR3 is TGTGCCAGTAGTGATGACAGGGGCTACGAGCAGTACTTC.